Presented here are 21 T cell receptor beta chains from one specimen sequenced in a study of CXCR3-negative and CXCR3-positive naive CD8 T cells. General observations from the study: Naive CXCR3-positive cells had TRB CDR3s more hydrophobic than those of CXCR3-negative naive cells.

Researchers prepared the TRB cDNA libraries using 5' RACE with UMI labels. From its re-call of the 5' RACE reads, TCRdb lists each CDR3 protein once, without DNA. The repertoire table contains roughly 63,000 distinct CDR3 sequences. For these receptors, no antigen is known. Sequencing was performed on naive CXCR3+ CD8+ T cells from blood. Described subset: CD45RO-CCR7+CD27+CD95- naive CD8+ T cells expressing CXCR3 (TNR3+). Receptors originate from a human donor in good health. Some clones in this sample may be carry-over from other donors' samples.

V usage is TRBV4-2 and J usage is TRBJ2-6. Per the germline V gene, CDR1 is LGHNA and CDR2 is YNFKEQ. This CDR3 is 15 amino acids long. The CDR3 loop is CASSLPASGANVLTF.

This rearrangement joins TRBV10-3 to TRBJ1-5; the TRBD1 assignment by TCRdb is unverifiable without DNA. Germline V CDR1 and CDR2: ENHRY, SYGVKD. CDR3 size: 14 residues. CDR3 protein: CAISQTAGGQPQHF.

This CDR3 is CSVEDSGRYNEQFF. The chain links TRBV29-1 to TRBJ2-1. Per the germline V gene, CDR1 is SQVTM and CDR2 is ANQGSEA. This CDR3 has 14 amino acids.

The chain employs TRBV6-5 and TRBJ2-5; the D call of TRBD1 rests on TCRdb alone, since no DNA is present to check it. The CDR3 covers 16 residues. Germline CDR1 MNHEY, CDR2 SVGAGI. CDR3 in amino acids: CASSLPRGPPQETQYF.

This sequence joins TRBV6-2 or TRBV6-3 and TRBJ2-7; TCRdb proposes TRBD2, but this gene call is untestable without DNA. This CDR3 spans 15 amino acids. Germline V gene data show CDR1 as MNHEY and CDR2 as SVGEGT. The CDR3 sequence is CASKLSGEASYEQYF.

The rearrangement joins TRBV4-3 to TRBJ2-3; without DNA, the TCRdb call of TRBD2 cannot be checked. The germline V gene has CDR1 LGHNA and CDR2 YSLEER. The CDR3 is 15 amino acids. CDR3 loop: CASSLGGGDTDTQYF.

The V call is TRBV4-3, the J call TRBJ2-3; TCRdb returns TRBD1, unconfirmable since there is no DNA. The CDR3 runs 17 residues. CDR1 is LGHNA, CDR2 YSLEER, per germline. CDR3 in amino acids: CASSQDWGTGAGDTQYF.

The CDR3 loop is CASSDLRTDRGQHF. The chain employs TRBV25-1 and TRBJ1-5; TCRdb reports TRBD1, a call that lacks DNA to check it against. CDR3 size: 14 residues. Germline V gene sequence: CDR1 MGHDK, CDR2 SYGVNS.

The chain is built from TRBV6-2 or TRBV6-3 and TRBJ2-5. From germline, CDR1 is MNHEY and CDR2 SVGEGT. The CDR3 sequence is 14 residues long. The CDR3 loop is CASSHLSRMETQYF.

V gene TRBV29-1 combines with J gene TRBJ2-2; the TCRdb D gene call, TRBD1, has no DNA to confirm it. The CDR3 loop spans 13 amino acids. Germline CDR1 is SQVTM and CDR2 is ANQGSEA. The CDR3 sequence: CSARQGGGGELFF.

This chain uses TRBV6-6 with TRBJ2-2; the TCRdb D gene call, TRBD2, has no DNA to confirm it. This CDR3 has 14 residues. Germline assignment: CDR1 MNHNY and CDR2 SVGAGI (reference sequence). The CDR3 region is CASRASALTGELFF.

The gene calls are TRBV10-3 and TRBJ1-6. The CDR3 has 15 amino acids. Per the germline V gene, CDR1 is ENHRY and CDR2 is SYGVKD. The CDR3 sequence is CATQGFDSYNSPLHF.

The chain recombines TRBV9 with TRBJ2-1; with no DNA, the TCRdb D assignment of TRBD1 cannot be verified. This CDR3 contains 17 residues. Germline lookup yields CDR1 SGDLS and CDR2 YYNGEE. The CDR3 sequence is CASSVNRVGGSYNEQFF.

V usage is TRBV29-1 and J usage is TRBJ1-1. Germline V CDR1 and CDR2: SQVTM, ANQGSEA. The CDR3 has 12 residues. The CDR3 region is CSALLGDQRAFF.

The chain employs TRBV29-1 and TRBJ2-1; TCRdb designates TRBD1, a call that cannot be tested without DNA. Germline V lookup: CDR1 SQVTM, CDR2 ANQGSEA. The length of the CDR3 is 13 residues. The CDR3 is CSVQGSLMDEQFF.

The gene calls are TRBV10-3 and TRBJ2-5; with no DNA, the TCRdb D assignment of TRBD2 cannot be verified. The CDR3 extends over 16 amino acids. The germline CDR1 and CDR2 sequences are ENHRY and SYGVKD. The CDR3 protein is CAISEFGGADQETQYF.

V usage is TRBV29-1 and J usage is TRBJ2-4; no DNA is available, so the TRBD1 call from TCRdb remains unchecked. The CDR3 is 12 amino acids. Germline lookup yields CDR1 SQVTM and CDR2 ANQGSEA. The CDR3 is CSVDGRKNIQYF. Combining the CDR3 with reference TRBV29-1 and TRBJ2-4 gives the whole variable domain SAVISQKPSRDICQRGTSLTIQCQVDSQVTMMFWYRQQPGQSLTLIATANQGSEATYESGFVIDKFPISRPNLTFSTLTVSNMSPEDSSIYLCSVDGRKNIQYFGAGTRLSVL.

The gene calls are TRBV19 and TRBJ2-3; with no DNA, the TCRdb D assignment of TRBD2 cannot be verified. The CDR3 has 15 amino acids. From germline, CDR1 is LNHDA and CDR2 SQIVND (reference sequence). CDR3 residues: CATRRLALSTDTQYF.

The V gene is TRBV20-1, the J gene TRBJ1-1. Germline-derived CDR1 and CDR2 are DFQATT and SNEGSKA (reference sequence). This CDR3 spans 16 amino acids. The CDR3 loop reads CSARASSGVMNTEAFF.

The V gene is TRBV12-3 or TRBV12-4, the J gene TRBJ1-1. This CDR3 has 13 amino acids. The CDR3 sequence: CASSYGQNTEAFF.

This chain links TRBV11-2 with TRBJ2-7; TCRdb's D call, TRBD1, is unchecked because there is no DNA. The CDR3 has 13 residues. Germline V gene sequence: CDR1 SGHAT, CDR2 FQNNGV. This CDR3 is CASSFGASYEQYF.